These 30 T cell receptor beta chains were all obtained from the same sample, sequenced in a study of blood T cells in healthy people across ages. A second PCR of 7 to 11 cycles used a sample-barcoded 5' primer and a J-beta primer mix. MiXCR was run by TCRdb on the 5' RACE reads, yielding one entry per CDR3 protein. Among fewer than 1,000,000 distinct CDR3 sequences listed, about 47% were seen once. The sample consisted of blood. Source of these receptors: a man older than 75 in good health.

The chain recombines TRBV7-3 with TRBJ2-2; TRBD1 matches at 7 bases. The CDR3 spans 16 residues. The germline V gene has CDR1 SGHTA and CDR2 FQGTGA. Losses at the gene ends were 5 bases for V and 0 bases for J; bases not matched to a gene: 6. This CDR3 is CASSPDRVTNTGELFF. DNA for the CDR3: TGTGCCAGCAGCCCTGACAGGGTAACGAACACCGGGGAGCTGTTTTTT. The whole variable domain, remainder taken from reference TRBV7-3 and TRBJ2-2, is GAGVSQTPSNKVTEKGKYVELRCDPISGHTALYWYRQSLGQGPEFLIYFQGTGAADDSGLPNDRFFAVRPEGSVSTLKIQRTERGDSAVYLCASSPDRVTNTGELFFGEGSRLTVL.

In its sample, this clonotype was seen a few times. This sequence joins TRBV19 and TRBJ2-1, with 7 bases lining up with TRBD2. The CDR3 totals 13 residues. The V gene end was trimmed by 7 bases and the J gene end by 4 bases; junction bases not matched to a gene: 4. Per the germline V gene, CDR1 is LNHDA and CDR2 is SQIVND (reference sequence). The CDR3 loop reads CASNPSGYNEQFF. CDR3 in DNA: TGTGCCAGTAACCCTAGCGGTTACAATGAGCAGTTCTTC.

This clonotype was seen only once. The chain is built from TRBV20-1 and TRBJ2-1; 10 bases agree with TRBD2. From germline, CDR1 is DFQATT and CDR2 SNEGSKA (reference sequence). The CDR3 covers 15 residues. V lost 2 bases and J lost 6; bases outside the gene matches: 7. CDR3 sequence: CSARYIAGGPNEQFF. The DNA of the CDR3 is TGCAGTGCTAGATATATAGCGGGGGGTCCCAATGAGCAGTTCTTC.

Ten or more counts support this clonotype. The CDR3 coding sequence is TGTGCCAGCAGCCGAATAGGGCTCCAAGAGACCCAGTACTTC. It codes for CASSRIGLQETQYF. The chain joins TRBV7-6 to TRBJ2-5; D gene uncertain. Germline CDR1 is SGHVS and CDR2 is FNYEAQ. Trimming removed 5 bases from V and 1 base from J, with 11 bases in between. CDR3 length: 14 residues.

CDR3 in DNA: TGTGCCAGCAGCCCGCCGGGAAGACCCTACAATGAGCAGTTCTTC. Its protein product is CASSPPGRPYNEQFF. The chain employs TRBV6-5 and TRBJ2-1; D possibly corresponds to TRBD2 (5 bases). This CDR3 contains 15 residues. The V end was cut by 6 bases, the J end by 2 bases, with 14 bases between. CDR1 and CDR2 from the germline V gene are MNHEY and SVGAGI.

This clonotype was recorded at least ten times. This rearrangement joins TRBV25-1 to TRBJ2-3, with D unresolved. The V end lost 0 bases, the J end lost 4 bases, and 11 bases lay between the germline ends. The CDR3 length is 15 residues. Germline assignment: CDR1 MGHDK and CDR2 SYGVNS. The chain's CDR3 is CASSEYTDSPDTQYF. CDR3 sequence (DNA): TGTGCCAGCAGTGAATATACAGACTCCCCAGATACGCAGTATTTT.

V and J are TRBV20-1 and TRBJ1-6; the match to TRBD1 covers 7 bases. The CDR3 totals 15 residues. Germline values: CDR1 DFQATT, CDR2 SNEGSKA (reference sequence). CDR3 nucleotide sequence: TGCAGAACCAACGCCGCCAGGGGGACGACTTCACCCCTCCACTTT. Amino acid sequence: CRTNAARGTTSPLHF.

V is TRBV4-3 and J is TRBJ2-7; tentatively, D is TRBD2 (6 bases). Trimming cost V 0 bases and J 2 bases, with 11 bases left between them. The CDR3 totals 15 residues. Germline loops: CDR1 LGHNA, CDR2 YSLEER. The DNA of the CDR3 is TGCGCCAGCAGCCAAGAATCCCGCGGGACCTACGAGCAGTACTTC. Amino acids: CASSQESRGTYEQYF.

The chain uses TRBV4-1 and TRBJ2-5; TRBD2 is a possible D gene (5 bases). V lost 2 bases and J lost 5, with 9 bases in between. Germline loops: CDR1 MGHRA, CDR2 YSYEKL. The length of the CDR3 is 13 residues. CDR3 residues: CASSQWQRETQYF. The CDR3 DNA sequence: TGCGCCAGCAGCCAATGGCAGCGGGAGACCCAGTACTTC.

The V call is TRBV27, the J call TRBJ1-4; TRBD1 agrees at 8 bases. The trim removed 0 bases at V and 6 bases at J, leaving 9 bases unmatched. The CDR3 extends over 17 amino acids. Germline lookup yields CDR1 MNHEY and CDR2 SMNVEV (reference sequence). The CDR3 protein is CASSLSFRTGRDEKLFF. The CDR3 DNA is TGTGCCAGCAGTTTATCCTTTAGGACAGGGAGAGATGAAAAACTGTTTTTT.

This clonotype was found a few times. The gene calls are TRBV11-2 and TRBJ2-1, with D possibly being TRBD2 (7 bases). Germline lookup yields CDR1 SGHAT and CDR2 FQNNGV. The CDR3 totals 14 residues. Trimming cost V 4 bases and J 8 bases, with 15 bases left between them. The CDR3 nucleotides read TGTGCCAGCAGCTCCATCGGGGGGCCGGATGAGCAGTTCTTC. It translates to CASSSIGGPDEQFF. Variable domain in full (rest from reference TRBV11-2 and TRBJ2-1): EAGVAQSPRYKIIEKRQSVAFWCNPISGHATLYWYQQILGQGPKLLIQFQNNGVVDDSQLPKDRFSAERLKGVDSTLKIQPAKLEDSAVYLCASSSIGGPDEQFFGPGTRLTVL.

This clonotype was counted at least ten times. Here the CDR3 reads CASSLTSGDTDTQYF. CDR3 sequence (DNA): TGTGCCAGCAGTCTAACTAGCGGGGACACAGATACGCAGTATTTT. This chain joins TRBV28 and TRBJ2-3, with 10 bases that match TRBD2. CDR1 is MDHEN and CDR2 is SYDVKM in the germline V gene. The CDR3 spans 15 residues. The junction had 4 bases not matched to a gene; V was cut back by 5 bases and J by 2 bases. The whole variable domain, filled in from reference TRBV28 and TRBJ2-3, reads DVKVTQSSRYLVKRTGEKVFLECVQDMDHENMFWYRQDPGLGLRLIYFSYDVKMKEKGDIPEGYSVSREKKERFSLILESASTNQTSMYLCASSLTSGDTDTQYFGPGTRLTVL.

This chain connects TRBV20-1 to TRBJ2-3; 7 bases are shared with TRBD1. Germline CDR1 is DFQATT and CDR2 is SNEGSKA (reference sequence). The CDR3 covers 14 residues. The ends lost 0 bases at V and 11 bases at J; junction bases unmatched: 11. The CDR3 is CSARDSTGRNMQYF. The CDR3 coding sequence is TGCAGTGCTAGAGATTCGACAGGGCGGAATATGCAGTATTTT.

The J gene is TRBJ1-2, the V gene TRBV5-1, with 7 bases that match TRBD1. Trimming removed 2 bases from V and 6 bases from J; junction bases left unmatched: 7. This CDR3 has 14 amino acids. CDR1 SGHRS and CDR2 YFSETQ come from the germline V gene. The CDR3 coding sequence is TGCGCCAGCAGCTTCCTCCAGGGGGGGAATGGCTACACCTTC. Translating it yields CASSFLQGGNGYTF.

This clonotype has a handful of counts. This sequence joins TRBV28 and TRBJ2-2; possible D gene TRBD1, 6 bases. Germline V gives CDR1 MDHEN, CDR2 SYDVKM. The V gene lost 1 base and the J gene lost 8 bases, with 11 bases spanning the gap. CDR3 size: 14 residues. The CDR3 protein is CASSLSGGRGELFF. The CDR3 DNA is TGTGCCAGCAGTTTATCTGGGGGCAGGGGGGAGCTGTTTTTT.

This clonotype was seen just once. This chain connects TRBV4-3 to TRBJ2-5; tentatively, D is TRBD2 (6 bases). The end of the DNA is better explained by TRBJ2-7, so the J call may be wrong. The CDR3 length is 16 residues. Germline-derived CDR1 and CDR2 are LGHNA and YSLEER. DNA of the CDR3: TGCGCCAGCAGCCTAGCGTTAGGGTACGGGGGTGACGAGCAGTACTTC. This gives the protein CASSLALGYGGDEQYF.

CDR3 sequence reads: CSATTGTRMFNEQFF. As DNA, the CDR3 is TGCAGTGCTACCACCGGGACTAGGATGTTTAATGAGCAGTTCTTC. J is TRBJ2-1 and V is TRBV20-1; TRBD2 aligns across 8 bases. CDR1 is DFQATT, CDR2 SNEGSKA, per germline (reference sequence). The CDR3 runs to 15 residues. The trim removed 4 bases at V and 7 bases at J, leaving 12 bases unmatched.

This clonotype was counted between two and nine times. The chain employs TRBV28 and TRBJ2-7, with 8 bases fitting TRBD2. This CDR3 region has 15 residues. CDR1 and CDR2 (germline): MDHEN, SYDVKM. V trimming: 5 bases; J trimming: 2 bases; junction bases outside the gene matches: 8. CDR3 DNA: TGTGCCAGCAGTCCTCCGGGACTAGTTACCTACGAGCAGTACTTC. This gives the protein CASSPPGLVTYEQYF. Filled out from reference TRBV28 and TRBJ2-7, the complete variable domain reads DVKVTQSSRYLVKRTGEKVFLECVQDMDHENMFWYRQDPGLGLRLIYFSYDVKMKEKGDIPEGYSVSREKKERFSLILESASTNQTSMYLCASSPPGLVTYEQYFGPGTRLTVT.

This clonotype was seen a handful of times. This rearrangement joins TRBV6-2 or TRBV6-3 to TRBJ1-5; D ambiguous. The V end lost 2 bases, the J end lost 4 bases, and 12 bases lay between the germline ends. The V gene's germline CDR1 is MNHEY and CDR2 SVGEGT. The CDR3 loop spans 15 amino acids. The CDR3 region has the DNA TGTGCCAGCAGTTACCTTGATGGGGAGAATCAGCCCCAGCATTTT. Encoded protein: CASSYLDGENQPQHF.

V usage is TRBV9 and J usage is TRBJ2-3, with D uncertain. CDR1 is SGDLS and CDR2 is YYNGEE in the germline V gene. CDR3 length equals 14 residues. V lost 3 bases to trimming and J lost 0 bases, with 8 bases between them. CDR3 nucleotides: TGTGCCAGCAGCGCTGACCCTAGCACAGATACGCAGTATTTT. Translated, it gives CASSADPSTDTQYF.

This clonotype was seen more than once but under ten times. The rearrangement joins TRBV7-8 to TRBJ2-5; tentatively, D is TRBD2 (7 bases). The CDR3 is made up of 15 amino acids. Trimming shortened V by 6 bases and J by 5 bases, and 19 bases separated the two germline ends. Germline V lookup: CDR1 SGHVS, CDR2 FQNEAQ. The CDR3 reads CASSNEGEGLETQYF. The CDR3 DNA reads TGTGCCAGCAGTAATGAGGGGGAGGGTCTGGAGACCCAGTACTTC.

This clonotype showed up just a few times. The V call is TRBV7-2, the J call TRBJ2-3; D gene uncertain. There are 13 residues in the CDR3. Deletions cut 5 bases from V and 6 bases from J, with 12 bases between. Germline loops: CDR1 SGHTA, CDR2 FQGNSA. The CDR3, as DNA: TGTGCCAGCAGCCTTGGACGACCGGATACGCAGTATTTT. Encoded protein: CASSLGRPDTQYF. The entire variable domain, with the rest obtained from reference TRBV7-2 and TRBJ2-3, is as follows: GAGVSQSPSNKVTEKGKDVELRCDPISGHTALYWYRQSLGQGLEFLIYFQGNSAPDKSGLPSDRFSAERTGGSVSTLTIQRTQQEDSAVYLCASSLGRPDTQYFGPGTRLTVL.

CDR3 amino acids: CASSQGQVTQRDYGYTF. In DNA, the CDR3 is TGTGCCAGCAGCCAAGGACAGGTGACCCAAAGAGACTATGGCTACACCTTC. The rearrangement uses TRBV7-9 and TRBJ1-2, with 7 bases matching TRBD1. Germline-derived CDR1 and CDR2 are SEHNR and FQNEAQ (reference sequence). With 5 bases clipped from V and 3 bases from J, the junction kept 15 bases outside the gene matches. This CDR3 comprises 17 residues.

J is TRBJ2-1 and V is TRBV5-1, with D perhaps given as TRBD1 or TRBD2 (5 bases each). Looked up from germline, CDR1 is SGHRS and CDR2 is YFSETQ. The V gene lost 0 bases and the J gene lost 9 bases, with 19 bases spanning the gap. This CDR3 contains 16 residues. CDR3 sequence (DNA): TGCGCCAGCAGCTTGGATCCCGGGACCAATTCGGGTGAGCAGTTCTTC. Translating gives CASSLDPGTNSGEQFF.

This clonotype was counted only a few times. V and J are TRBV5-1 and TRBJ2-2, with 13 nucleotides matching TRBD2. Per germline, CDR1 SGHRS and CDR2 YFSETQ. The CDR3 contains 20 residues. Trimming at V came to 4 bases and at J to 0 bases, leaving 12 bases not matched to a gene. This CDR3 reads CASSRERLAGGVTNTGELFF. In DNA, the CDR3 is TGCGCCAGCAGCCGGGAACGACTAGCGGGAGGAGTAACGAACACCGGGGAGCTGTTTTTT.

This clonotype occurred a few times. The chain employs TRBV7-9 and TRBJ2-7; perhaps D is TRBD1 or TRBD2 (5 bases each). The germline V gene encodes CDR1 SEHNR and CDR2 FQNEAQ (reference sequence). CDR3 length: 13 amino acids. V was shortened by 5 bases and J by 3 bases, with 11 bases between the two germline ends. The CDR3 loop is CASSTGGIYEQYF. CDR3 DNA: TGTGCCAGCAGCACAGGAGGCATCTACGAGCAGTACTTC. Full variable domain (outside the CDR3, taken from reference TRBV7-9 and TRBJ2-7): DTGVSQNPRHKITKRGQNVTFRCDPISEHNRLYWYRQTLGQGPEFLTYFQNEAQLEKSRLLSDRFSAERPKGSFSTLEIQRTEQGDSAMYLCASSTGGIYEQYFGPGTRLTVT.

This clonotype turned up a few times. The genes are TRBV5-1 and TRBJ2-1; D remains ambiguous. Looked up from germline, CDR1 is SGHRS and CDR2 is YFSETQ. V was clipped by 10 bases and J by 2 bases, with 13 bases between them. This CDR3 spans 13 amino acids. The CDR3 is CASGEPPYNEQFF. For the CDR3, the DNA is TGCGCCTCGGGTGAGCCCCCCTACAATGAGCAGTTCTTC.

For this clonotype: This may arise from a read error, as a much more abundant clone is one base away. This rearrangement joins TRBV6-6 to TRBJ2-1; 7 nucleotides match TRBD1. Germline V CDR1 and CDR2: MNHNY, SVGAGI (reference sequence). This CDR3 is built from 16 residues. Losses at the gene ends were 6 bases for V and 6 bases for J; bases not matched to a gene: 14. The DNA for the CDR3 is TGTGCCAGCAGCTCAGATGGGACAGATATCTGCAATGAGCAGTTCTTC. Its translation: CASSSDGTDICNEQFF.

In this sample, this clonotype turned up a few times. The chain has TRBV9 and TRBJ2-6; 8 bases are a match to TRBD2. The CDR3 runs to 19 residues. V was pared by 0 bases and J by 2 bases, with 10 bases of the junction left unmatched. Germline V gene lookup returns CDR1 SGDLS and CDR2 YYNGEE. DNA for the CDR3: TGTGCCAGCAGCGTAGAGGTTTCTAGCGGGCACCCTGGGGCCAACGTCCTGACTTTC. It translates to CASSVEVSSGHPGANVLTF.

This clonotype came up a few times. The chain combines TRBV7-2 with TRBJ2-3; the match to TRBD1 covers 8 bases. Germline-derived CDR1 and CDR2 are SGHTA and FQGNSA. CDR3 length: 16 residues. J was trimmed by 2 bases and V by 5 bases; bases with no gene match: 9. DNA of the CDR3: TGTGCCAGCAGCGAAGAGACAGGGGCCTTCACAGATACGCAGTATTTT. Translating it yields CASSEETGAFTDTQYF.